This T cell receptor beta chain emerged from a study of spatial heterogeneity in lung cancer. Study details: Consistent detection of more beta-chain than alpha-chain sequences was observed.

Study-wide results and caveats: At tumor resection, ubiquitous expanded TCRs were detected in blood more often than later.

Regarding time point: sample taken at primary tumor resection. The authors sequenced whole RNA from tumor, nontumor lung or frozen PBMC without sorting. Samples were obtained from some 70 donors, all untreated early-stage non-small cell lung cancer patients. Per the germline V gene, CDR1 is LGHDT and CDR2 is YNNKEL (reference sequence). The length of the CDR3 is 18 residues. Between the trimmed V and J ends, which lost 4 bases and 0 bases, there was a span of 16 bases. The study tagged each TCR cDNA molecule with a unique molecular identifier. TCRdb processed the 5' RACE reads anew with MiXCR; each CDR3 protein has one entry. The sample lists 12,000 or so distinct CDR3 sequences, approximately 15% occurring once. This clonotype is judged medium-sized. Antigen: not known.

The chain carries TRBV3-1 and TRBJ2-6, with D tentatively TRBD1 or TRBD2 (5 bases each). This sequence was found in a female donor with early-stage non-small cell lung cancer. Material: PBMCs, obtained at surgery. DNA of the CDR3: TGTGCCAGCAGCCCATGGACTGGGGGTAGCTCTGGGGCCAACGTCCTGACTTTC. Translation gives CASSPWTGGSSGANVLTF.